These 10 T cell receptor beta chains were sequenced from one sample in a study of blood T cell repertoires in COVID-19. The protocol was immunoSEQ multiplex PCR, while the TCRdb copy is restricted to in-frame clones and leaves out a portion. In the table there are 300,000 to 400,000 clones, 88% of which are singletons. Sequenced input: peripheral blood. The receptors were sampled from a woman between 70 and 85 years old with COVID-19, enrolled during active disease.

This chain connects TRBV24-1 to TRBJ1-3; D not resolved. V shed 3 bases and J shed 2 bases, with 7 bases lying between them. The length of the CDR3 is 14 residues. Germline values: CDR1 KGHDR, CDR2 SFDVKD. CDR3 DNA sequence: TGTGCCACCAGTGATCCCGGGGCTGGAAACACCATATATTTT. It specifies CATSDPGAGNTIYF.

CDR3 nucleotides: TGCGCCAGCAGTGAGGGATCTAGCGGGGGGACCCAGTACTTC. Protein product: CASSEGSSGGTQYF. The J gene is TRBJ2-5, the V gene TRBV10-1; 10 nucleotides match TRBD2. The CDR3 spans 14 residues. V lost 2 bases and J lost 7; bases outside the gene matches: 4. Germline loops: CDR1 WNHNN, CDR2 SYGVQD (reference sequence).

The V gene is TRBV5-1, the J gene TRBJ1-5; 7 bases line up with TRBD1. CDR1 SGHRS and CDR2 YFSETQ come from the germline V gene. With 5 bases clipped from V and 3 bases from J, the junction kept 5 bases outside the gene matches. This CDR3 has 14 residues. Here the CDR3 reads CASRATGDNQPQHF. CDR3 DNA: TGCGCCAGCAGGGCTACAGGGGACAATCAGCCCCAGCATTTT.

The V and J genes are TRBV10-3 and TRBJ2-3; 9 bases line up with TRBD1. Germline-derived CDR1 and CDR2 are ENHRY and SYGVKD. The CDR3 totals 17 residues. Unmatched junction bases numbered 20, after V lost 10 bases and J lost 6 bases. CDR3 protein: CATTTGTGKGVVDTQYF. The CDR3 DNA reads TGTGCCACCACCACCGGGACAGGGAAAGGTGTGGTGGATACGCAGTATTTT.

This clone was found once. The CDR3 protein is CASSQGQGLNEQFF. The CDR3 nucleotides read TGTGCCAGCAGCCAGGGACAGGGGCTAAATGAGCAGTTCTTC. The V call is TRBV14, the J call TRBJ2-1; 10 nucleotides agree with TRBD1. Per the germline V gene, CDR1 is SGHDN and CDR2 is FVKESK. The CDR3 totals 14 residues. With V trimmed by 3 bases and J by 7 bases, 3 bases remained unmatched.

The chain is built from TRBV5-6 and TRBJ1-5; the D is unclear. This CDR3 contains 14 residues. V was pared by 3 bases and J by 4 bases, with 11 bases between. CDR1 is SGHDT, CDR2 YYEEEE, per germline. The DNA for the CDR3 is TGTGCCAGCAGCTGGTCGGGGAGGAATCAGCCCCAGCATTTT. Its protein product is CASSWSGRNQPQHF.

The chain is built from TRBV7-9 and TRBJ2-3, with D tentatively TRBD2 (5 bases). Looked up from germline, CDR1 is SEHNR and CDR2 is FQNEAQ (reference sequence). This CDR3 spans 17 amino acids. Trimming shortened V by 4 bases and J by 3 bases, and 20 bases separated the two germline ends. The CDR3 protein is CASSYWGGAGATDTQYF. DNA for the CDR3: TGTGCCAGCAGCTATTGGGGTGGCGCGGGCGCAACAGATACGCAGTATTTT.

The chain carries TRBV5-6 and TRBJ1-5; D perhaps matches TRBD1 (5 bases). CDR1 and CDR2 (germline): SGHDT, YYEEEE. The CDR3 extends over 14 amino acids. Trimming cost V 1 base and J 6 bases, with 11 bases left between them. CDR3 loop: CASSLHQGSQPQHF. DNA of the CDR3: TGTGCCAGCAGCTTGCATCAGGGCAGTCAGCCCCAGCATTTT.

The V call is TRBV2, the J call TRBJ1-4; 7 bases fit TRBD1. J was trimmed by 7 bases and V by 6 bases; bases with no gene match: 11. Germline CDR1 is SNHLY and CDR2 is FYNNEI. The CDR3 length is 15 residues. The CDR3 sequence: CASSGPGQQGEKLFF. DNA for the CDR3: TGTGCCAGCAGCGGACCGGGACAGCAAGGTGAAAAACTGTTTTTT.

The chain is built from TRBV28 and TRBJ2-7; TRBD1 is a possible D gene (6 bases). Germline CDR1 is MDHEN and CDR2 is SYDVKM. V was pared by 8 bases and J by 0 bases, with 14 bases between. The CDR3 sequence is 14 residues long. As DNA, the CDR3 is TGTGCCAGCCAGAGTCGGGACATCTCCTACGAGCAGTACTTC. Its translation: CASQSRDISYEQYF. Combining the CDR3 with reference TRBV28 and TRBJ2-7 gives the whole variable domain DVKVTQSSRYLVKRTGEKVFLECVQDMDHENMFWYRQDPGLGLRLIYFSYDVKMKEKGDIPEGYSVSREKKERFSLILESASTNQTSMYLCASQSRDISYEQYFGPGTRLTVT.